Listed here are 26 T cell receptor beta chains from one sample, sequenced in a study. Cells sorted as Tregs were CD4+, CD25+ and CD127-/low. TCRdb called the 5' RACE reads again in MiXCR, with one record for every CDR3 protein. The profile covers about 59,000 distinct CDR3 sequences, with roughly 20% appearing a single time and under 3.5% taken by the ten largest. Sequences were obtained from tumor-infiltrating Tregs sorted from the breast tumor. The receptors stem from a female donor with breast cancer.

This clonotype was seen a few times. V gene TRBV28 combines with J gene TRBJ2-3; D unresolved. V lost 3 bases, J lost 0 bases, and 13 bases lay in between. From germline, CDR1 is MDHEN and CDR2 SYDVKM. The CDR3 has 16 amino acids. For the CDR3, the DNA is TGTGCCAGCAGTTTGACTCGGAGAACTAGCACAGATACGCAGTATTTT. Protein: CASSLTRRTSTDTQYF.

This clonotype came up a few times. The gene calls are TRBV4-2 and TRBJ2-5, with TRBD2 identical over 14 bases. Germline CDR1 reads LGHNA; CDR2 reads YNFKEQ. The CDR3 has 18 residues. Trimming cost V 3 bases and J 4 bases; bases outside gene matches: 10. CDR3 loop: CASSQGPLGLAGGETQYF. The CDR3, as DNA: TGTGCCAGCAGCCAGGGGCCCCTCGGACTAGCGGGAGGAGAGACCCAGTACTTC.

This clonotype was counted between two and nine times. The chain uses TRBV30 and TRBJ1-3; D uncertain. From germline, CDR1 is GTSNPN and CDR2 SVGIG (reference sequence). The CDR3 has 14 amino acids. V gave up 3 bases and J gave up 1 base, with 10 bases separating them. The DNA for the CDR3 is TGTGCCTGGAGGGGCAGGCTGTCTGGAAACACCATATATTTT. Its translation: CAWRGRLSGNTIYF. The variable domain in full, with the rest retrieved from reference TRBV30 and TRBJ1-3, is SQTIHQWPATLVQPVGSPLSLECTVEGTSNPNLYWYRQAAGRGLQLLFYSVGIGQISSEVPQNLSASRPQDRQFILSSKKLLLSDSGFYLCAWRGRLSGNTIYFGEGSWLTVV.

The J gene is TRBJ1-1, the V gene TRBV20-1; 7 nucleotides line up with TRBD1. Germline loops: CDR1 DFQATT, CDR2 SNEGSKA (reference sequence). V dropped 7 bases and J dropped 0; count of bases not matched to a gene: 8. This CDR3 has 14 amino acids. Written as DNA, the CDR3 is TGCAGTGTCGCGACAGGGTCGGTGAACACTGAAGCTTTCTTT. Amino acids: CSVATGSVNTEAFF.

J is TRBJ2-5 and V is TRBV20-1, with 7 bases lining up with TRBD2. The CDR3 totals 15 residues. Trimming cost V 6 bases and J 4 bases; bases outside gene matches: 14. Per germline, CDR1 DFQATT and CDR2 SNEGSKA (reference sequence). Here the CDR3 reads CSAADGRLGRETQYF. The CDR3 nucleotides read TGCAGTGCAGCGGACGGGAGGTTGGGCAGAGAGACCCAGTACTTC.

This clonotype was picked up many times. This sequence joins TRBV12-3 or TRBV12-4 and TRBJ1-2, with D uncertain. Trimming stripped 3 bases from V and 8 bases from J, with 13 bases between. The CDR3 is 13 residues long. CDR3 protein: CASSFGQVNGYTF. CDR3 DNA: TGTGCCAGCAGTTTTGGTCAGGTCAACGGCTACACCTTC.

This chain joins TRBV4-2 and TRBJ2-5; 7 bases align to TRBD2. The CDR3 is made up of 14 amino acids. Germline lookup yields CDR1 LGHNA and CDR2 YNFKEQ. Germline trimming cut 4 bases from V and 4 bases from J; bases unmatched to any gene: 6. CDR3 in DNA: TGTGCCAGCAGCCGAGGACTAGAATTAGAGACCCAGTACTTC. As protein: CASSRGLELETQYF.

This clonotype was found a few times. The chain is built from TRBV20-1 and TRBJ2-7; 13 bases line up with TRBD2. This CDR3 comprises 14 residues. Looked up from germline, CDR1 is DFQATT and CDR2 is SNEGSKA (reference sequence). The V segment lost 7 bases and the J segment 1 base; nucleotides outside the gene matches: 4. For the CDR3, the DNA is TGCAGTGTTTCGGGACTAGCGGGATCCTACGAGCAGTACTTC. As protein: CSVSGLAGSYEQYF.

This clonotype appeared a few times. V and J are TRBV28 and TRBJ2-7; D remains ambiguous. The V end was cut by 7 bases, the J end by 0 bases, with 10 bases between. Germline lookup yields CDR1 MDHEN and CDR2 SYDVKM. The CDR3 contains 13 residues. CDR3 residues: CASTSPGSYEQYF. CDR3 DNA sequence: TGTGCCAGCACCAGCCCCGGCTCCTACGAGCAGTACTTC.

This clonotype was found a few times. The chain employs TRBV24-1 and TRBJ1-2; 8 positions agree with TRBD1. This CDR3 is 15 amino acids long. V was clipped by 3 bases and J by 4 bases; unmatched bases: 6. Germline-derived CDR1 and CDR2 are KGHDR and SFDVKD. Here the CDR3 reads CATSDPGQAFYGYTF. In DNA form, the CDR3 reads TGTGCCACCAGTGATCCGGGACAGGCATTCTATGGCTACACCTTC.

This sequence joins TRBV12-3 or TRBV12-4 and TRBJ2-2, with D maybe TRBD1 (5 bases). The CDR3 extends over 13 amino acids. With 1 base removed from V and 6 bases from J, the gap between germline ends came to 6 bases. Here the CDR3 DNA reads TGTGCCAGCAGTTTAGGGGGCGCCGGGGAGCTGTTTTTT. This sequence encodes CASSLGGAGELFF.

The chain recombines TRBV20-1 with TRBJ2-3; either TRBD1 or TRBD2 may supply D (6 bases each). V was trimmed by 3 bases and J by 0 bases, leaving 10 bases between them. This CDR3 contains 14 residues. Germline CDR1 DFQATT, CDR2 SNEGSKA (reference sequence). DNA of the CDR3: TGCAGTGCTAGGGGGGGCAAAAGCACAGATACGCAGTATTTT. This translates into CSARGGKSTDTQYF.

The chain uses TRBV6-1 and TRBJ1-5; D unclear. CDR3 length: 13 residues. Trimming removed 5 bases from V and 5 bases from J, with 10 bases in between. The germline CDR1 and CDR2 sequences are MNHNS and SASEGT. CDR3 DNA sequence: TGTGCCAGCAGTTACAGTGACTATCAGCCCCAGCATTTT. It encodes CASSYSDYQPQHF.

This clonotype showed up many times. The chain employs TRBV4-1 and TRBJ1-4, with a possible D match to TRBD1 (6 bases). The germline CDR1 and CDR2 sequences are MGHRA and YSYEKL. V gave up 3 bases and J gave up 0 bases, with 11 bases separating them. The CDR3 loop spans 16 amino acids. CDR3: CASSQEDSPTNEKLFF. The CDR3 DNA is TGCGCCAGCAGCCAGGAGGACAGTCCAACTAATGAAAAACTGTTTTTT.

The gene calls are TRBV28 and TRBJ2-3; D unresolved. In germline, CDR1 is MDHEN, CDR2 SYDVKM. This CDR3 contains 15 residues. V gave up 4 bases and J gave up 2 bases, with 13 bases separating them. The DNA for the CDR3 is TGTGCCAGCAGTTCCCCCGGGCTGTACACAGATACGCAGTATTTT. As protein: CASSSPGLYTDTQYF.

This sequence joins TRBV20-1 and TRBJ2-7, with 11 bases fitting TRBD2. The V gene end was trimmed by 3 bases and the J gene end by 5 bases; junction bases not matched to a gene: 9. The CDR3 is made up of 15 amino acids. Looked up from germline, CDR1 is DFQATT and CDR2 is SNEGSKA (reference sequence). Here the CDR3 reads CSASTQLAGGDEQYF. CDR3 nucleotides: TGCAGTGCTAGTACTCAGCTAGCGGGAGGTGACGAGCAGTACTTC.

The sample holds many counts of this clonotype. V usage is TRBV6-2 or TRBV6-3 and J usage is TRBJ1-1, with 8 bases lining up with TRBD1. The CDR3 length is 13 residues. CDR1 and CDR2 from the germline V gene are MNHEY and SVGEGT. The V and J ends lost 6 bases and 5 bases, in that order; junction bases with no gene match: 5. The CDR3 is CASRGQAVTEAFF. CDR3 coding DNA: TGTGCCAGCAGGGGACAGGCGGTAACTGAAGCTTTCTTT.

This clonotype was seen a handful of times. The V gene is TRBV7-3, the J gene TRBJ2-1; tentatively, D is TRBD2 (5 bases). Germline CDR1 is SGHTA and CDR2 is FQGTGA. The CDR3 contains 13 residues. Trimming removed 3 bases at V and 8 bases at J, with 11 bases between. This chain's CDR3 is CASSFSPGYEQFF. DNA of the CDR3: TGTGCCAGCAGCTTCTCCCCGGGGTATGAGCAGTTCTTC. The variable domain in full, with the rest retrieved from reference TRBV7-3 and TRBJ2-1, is GAGVSQTPSNKVTEKGKYVELRCDPISGHTALYWYRQSLGQGPEFLIYFQGTGAADDSGLPNDRFFAVRPEGSVSTLKIQRTERGDSAVYLCASSFSPGYEQFFGPGTRLTVL.

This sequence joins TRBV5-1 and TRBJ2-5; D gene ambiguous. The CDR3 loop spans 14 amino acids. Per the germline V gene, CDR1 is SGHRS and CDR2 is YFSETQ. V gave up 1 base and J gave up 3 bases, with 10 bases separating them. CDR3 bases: TGCGCCAGCAGCTTGTTTGTCAGAGAAGAGACCCAGTACTTC. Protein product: CASSLFVREETQYF.

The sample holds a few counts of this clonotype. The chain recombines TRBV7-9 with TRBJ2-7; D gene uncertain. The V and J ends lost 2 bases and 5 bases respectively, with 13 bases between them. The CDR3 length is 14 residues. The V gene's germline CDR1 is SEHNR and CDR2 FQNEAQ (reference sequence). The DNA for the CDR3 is TGTGCCAGCAGCTTATCGGGCGCTAGGGACGAGCAGTACTTC. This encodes CASSLSGARDEQYF. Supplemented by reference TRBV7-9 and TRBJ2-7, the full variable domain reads DTGVSQNPRHKITKRGQNVTFRCDPISEHNRLYWYRQTLGQGPEFLTYFQNEAQLEKSRLLSDRFSAERPKGSFSTLEIQRTEQGDSAMYLCASSLSGARDEQYFGPGTRLTVT.

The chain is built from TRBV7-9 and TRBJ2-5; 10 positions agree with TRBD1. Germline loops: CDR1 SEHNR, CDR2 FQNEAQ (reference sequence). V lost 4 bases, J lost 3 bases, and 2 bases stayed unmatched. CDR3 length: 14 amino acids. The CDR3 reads CASSSGTGEETQYF. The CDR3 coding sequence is TGTGCCAGCAGCTCGGGGACAGGGGAAGAGACCCAGTACTTC.

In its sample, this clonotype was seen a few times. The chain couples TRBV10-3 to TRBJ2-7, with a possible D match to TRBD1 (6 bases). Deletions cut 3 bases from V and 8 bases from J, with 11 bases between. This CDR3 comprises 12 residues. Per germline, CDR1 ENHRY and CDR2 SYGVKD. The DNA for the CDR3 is TGTGCCATCAGTGAATGGGGGCAGAAGCAGTACTTC. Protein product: CAISEWGQKQYF.

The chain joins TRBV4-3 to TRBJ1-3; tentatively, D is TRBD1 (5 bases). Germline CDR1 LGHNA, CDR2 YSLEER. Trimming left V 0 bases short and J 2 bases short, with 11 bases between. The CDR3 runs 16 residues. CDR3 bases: TGCGCCAGCAGCCAAGATTTACAGGTTGCTGGAAACACCATATATTTT. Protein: CASSQDLQVAGNTIYF.

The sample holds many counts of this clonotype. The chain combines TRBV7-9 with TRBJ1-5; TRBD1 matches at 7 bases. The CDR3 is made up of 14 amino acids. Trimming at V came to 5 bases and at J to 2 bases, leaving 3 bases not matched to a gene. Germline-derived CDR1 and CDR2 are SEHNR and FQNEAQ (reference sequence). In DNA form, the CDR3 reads TGTGCCAGCAGCGTCGGGACAGGCAATCAGCCCCAGCATTTT. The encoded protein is CASSVGTGNQPQHF.

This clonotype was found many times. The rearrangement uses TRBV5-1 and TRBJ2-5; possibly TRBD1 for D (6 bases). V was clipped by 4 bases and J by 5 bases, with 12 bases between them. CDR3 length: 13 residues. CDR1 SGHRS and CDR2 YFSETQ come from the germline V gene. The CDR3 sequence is CASSRAGAETQYF. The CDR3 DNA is TGCGCCAGCAGCCGGGCAGGGGCTGAGACCCAGTACTTC.

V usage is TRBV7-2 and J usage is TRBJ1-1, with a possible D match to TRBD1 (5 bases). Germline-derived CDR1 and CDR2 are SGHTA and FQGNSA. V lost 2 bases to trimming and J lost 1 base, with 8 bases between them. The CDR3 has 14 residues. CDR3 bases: TGTGCCAGCAGCTTATGGGGGGAGAACACTGAAGCTTTCTTT. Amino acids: CASSLWGENTEAFF.